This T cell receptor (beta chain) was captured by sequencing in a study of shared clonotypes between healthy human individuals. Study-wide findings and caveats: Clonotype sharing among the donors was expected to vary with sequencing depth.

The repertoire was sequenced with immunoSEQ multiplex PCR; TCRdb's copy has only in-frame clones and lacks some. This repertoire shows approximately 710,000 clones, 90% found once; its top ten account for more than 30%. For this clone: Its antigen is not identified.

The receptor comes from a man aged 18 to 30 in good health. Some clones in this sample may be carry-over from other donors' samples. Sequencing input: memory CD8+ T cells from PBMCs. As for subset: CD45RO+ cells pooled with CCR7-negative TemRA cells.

CDR3 amino acids: CASSPAGSVIHEQYF. The CDR3 DNA follows: TGTGCCAGCAGCCCGGCGGGTTCTGTGATCCACGAGCAGTACTTC. The chain employs TRBV7-6 and TRBJ2-7, with D maybe TRBD2 (5 bases). The CDR3 has 15 residues. V lost 5 bases and J lost 5, with 19 bases in between. The germline CDR1 and CDR2 sequences are SGHVS and FNYEAQ.